The clone carrying this T cell receptor (beta chain) has just a few counts. What it recognizes is unknown. These data originate in a study of PD-1 blockade in classical Hodgkin lymphoma. Study-wide background: On a schedule of every 2 weeks, patients received nivolumab 3 mg/kg intravenously.

The J segment lost 5 bases and the V segment lost 6 bases, leaving 9 bases of the junction unmatched. The CDR3 has 14 residues. Germline V gene lookup returns CDR1 MNHEY and CDR2 SMNVEV (reference sequence). In every patient, relapse followed autologous stem cell transplantation, while exposure to brentuximab vedotin differed. Whole-study findings and limits: Some patients began nivolumab under 1 year after ASCT. These patients were excluded from later analyses. The study reported lower baseline TCR diversity in newly diagnosed patients than in healthy donors.

This table comes from immunoSEQ multiplex PCR, and its TCRdb copy is limited to in-frame clones, with some not included. The data hold 13,000 to 15,000 clones, with 85% to 90% observed a single time. The sequencing used peripheral blood mononuclear cells (PBMCs), collected at baseline. The source of this sequence is a human donor with classical Hodgkin lymphoma. The V call is TRBV27, the J call TRBJ2-7, with 8 bases lining up with TRBD2. CDR3 loop: CASRGLAGANEQYF. The CDR3 nucleotides read TGTGCCAGCAGAGGGCTAGCGGGTGCCAACGAGCAGTACTTC.